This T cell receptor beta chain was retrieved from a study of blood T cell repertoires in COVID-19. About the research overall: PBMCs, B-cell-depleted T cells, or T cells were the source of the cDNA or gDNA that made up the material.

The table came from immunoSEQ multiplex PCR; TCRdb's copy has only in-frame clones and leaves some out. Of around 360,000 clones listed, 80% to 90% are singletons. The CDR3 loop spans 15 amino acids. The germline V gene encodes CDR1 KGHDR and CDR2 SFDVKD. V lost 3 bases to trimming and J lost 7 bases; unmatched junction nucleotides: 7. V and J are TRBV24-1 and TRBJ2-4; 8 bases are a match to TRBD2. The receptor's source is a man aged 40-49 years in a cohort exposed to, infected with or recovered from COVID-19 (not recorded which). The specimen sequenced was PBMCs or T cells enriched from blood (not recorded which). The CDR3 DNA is TGTGCCACCAGTGATGCCGGGACTAGAGGGAACATTCAGTACTTC. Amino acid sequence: CATSDAGTRGNIQYF.